The 23 T cell receptor beta chains below come from one sample, sequenced in a study of blood T cells in healthy people across ages. Primers used in a second PCR of roughly 6 to 11 cycles were a sample-barcoded 5' primer and a J-beta primer mix. TCRdb re-called the 5' RACE reads with MiXCR, one entry per CDR3 protein. The repertoire holds more than 800,000 distinct CDR3 sequences, 25% to 35% seen once, with 15% to 20% in the top ten. What was sequenced was blood. The receptors were gathered from a woman at least 80 years old in good health.

This clonotype was observed many times. The J gene is TRBJ2-1, the V gene TRBV5-1; D is unclear. CDR3 length: 13 amino acids. Trimming took off 0 bases at V and 6 bases at J, with 7 bases between the two ends. The V gene's germline CDR1 is SGHRS and CDR2 YFSETQ. The CDR3 bases are TGCGCCAGCAGCTTGGGTACTCTCAATGAGCAGTTCTTC. It is translated as CASSLGTLNEQFF.

About this clonotype itself: This may be a read error: a much more frequent sequence differs by one nucleotide. CDR3 amino acids: CSTRDRGRNEQFF. DNA for the CDR3: TGCAGTACCCGGGACAGGGGGCGGAATGAGCAGTTCTTC. The rearrangement joins TRBV20-1 to TRBJ2-1; TRBD1 aligns across 12 bases. V shed 8 bases and J 7 bases; nucleotides not matched to a gene: 6. The CDR3 totals 13 residues. CDR1 and CDR2 (germline): DFQATT, SNEGSKA (reference sequence).

The chain employs TRBV5-4 and TRBJ2-5; D call uncertain. Germline CDR1 reads SGHNT; CDR2 reads YYREEE (reference sequence). There are 15 residues in the CDR3. V gave up 6 bases and J gave up 0 bases, with 15 bases separating them. The DNA for the CDR3 is TGTGCCAGCAAAACCCTTCAGGTCGACCAAGAGACCCAGTACTTC. This gives the protein CASKTLQVDQETQYF.

The V call is TRBV11-2, the J call TRBJ1-6, with TRBD1 matching over 12 bases. CDR1 and CDR2 (germline): SGHAT, FQNNGV. CDR3 length equals 18 residues. Unmatched junction bases numbered 17, after V lost 5 bases and J lost 12 bases. For the CDR3, the DNA is TGTGCCAGCAGCCGGGACAGGGGGCGAAGGTTGGCGATTGAACCCCTCCACTTT. The encoded protein is CASSRDRGRRLAIEPLHF.

This clonotype was found a few times. The chain links TRBV28 to TRBJ1-1, with no clear D. Germline lookup yields CDR1 MDHEN and CDR2 SYDVKM. This CDR3 has 15 residues. V dropped 5 bases and J dropped 1 base, with 14 bases sitting between them. CDR3 region: CASSLTPTRNTEAFF. CDR3 in DNA: TGTGCCAGCAGTCTGACACCAACGCGGAACACTGAAGCTTTCTTT.

Worth noting for this clonotype: Compared with germline, one end of the junction differs, possibly owing to a read error. This rearrangement joins TRBV12-3 or TRBV12-4 to TRBJ1-2; D might be TRBD1 (6 bases). The CDR3 is made up of 13 amino acids. The CDR3 DNA sequence: TGTACCAGCAGTCTCGACAGGCCTTATGGCTACACCTTC. It codes for CTSSLDRPYGYTF.

This clonotype turned up a few times. This chain links TRBV20-1 with TRBJ1-5; D uncertain. Between the trimmed V and J ends, which lost 1 base and 5 bases, there was a span of 12 bases. Germline V gene lookup returns CDR1 DFQATT and CDR2 SNEGSKA (reference sequence). This CDR3 contains 14 residues. Written as DNA, the CDR3 is TGCAGTGCTAGAGCGATGAAGGGCGATCAGCCCCAGCATTTT. Its translation: CSARAMKGDQPQHF.

The gene calls are TRBV15 and TRBJ2-1, with no clear D. The CDR3 is 16 residues long. The germline V gene has CDR1 LNHNV and CDR2 YYDKDF (reference sequence). With 1 base removed from V and 4 bases from J, the gap between germline ends came to 14 bases. The CDR3 coding sequence is TGTGCCACCAGCAGAGGGGTGGGCGGAGAATACAATGAGCAGTTCTTC. This encodes CATSRGVGGEYNEQFF.

V gene TRBV7-9 combines with J gene TRBJ2-5; D might be TRBD1 (6 bases). CDR1 SEHNR and CDR2 FQNEAQ come from the germline V gene (reference sequence). V lost 7 bases and J lost 1, with 16 bases in between. CDR3 length equals 15 residues. The CDR3 DNA reads TGTGCCAGCACCGAGGTCCAAGGGGGCCAAGAGACCCAGTACTTC. It encodes CASTEVQGGQETQYF.

J is TRBJ2-5 and V is TRBV7-2; the D gene is possibly TRBD1 (6 bases). Germline loops: CDR1 SGHTA, CDR2 FQGNSA. The CDR3 contains 12 residues. V lost 0 bases, J lost 10 bases, and 9 bases lay in between. CDR3 DNA sequence: TGTGCCAGCAGCTTAGCCGGGACACTCCAGTACTTC. Its protein is CASSLAGTLQYF.

The gene calls are TRBV5-1 and TRBJ2-3; D unclear. The V and J ends lost 3 bases and 0 bases respectively, with 11 bases between them. The CDR3 is 15 residues long. CDR1 SGHRS and CDR2 YFSETQ come from the germline V gene. The CDR3 DNA reads as TGCGCCAGCAGCTCGGGCTTCATTAGCACAGATACGCAGTATTTT. This encodes CASSSGFISTDTQYF.

This clonotype was found many times. The J gene is TRBJ1-2, the V gene TRBV12-3 or TRBV12-4; D not certain. This CDR3 has 13 amino acids. Deletions cut 8 bases from V and 5 bases from J, with 15 bases between. This CDR3 reads CASQSQDSYGYTF. The CDR3 coding sequence is TGTGCCAGCCAATCCCAGGACTCTTATGGCTACACCTTC.

The rearrangement uses TRBV5-5 and TRBJ2-1, with 11 nucleotides matching TRBD2. The V and J ends lost 4 bases and 8 bases, in that order; junction bases with no gene match: 11. The length of the CDR3 is 16 residues. The germline V gene has CDR1 SGHKS and CDR2 YYEKEE (reference sequence). This CDR3 is CASSDPVGLAGHEQFF. CDR3 nucleotide sequence: TGTGCCAGCAGCGACCCGGTAGGACTAGCGGGCCATGAGCAGTTCTTC.

This clonotype turned up a few times. V is TRBV7-9 and J is TRBJ2-3, with 8 bases matching TRBD2. Germline V lookup: CDR1 SEHNR, CDR2 FQNEAQ (reference sequence). This CDR3 spans 14 amino acids. The ends lost 5 bases at V and 5 bases at J; junction bases unmatched: 6. The CDR3 region is CASSQGLEVDTQYF. In DNA, the CDR3 is TGTGCCAGCAGCCAGGGACTAGAAGTAGATACGCAGTATTTT.

A few counts support this clonotype. This chain uses TRBV18 with TRBJ2-7, with 9 bases lining up with TRBD1. V was pared by 2 bases and J by 7 bases, with 9 bases of the junction left unmatched. The CDR3 length is 15 residues. Germline-derived CDR1 and CDR2 are KGHSH and LQKENI. CDR3 sequence (DNA): TGTGCCAGCTCACCAAGACAGGGGGTAATCAATGAGCAGTACTTC. This sequence encodes CASSPRQGVINEQYF.

This clonotype was detected ten times or more. The V call is TRBV7-2, the J call TRBJ1-2; TRBD1 matches 7 bases. With V trimmed by 1 base and J by 5 bases, 7 bases remained unmatched. This CDR3 is 15 amino acids long. Germline CDR1 is SGHTA and CDR2 is FQGNSA. The CDR3 DNA follows: TGTGCCAGCAGCTTAGGGGAAGGGGGCCCTTATGGCTACACCTTC. This gives the protein CASSLGEGGPYGYTF.

The rearrangement uses TRBV12-3 or TRBV12-4 and TRBJ1-4; D call uncertain. This CDR3 is 14 amino acids long. The ends were cut back, 5 bases at V and 8 bases at J, with 15 bases in the middle. Written as DNA, the CDR3 is TGTGCCAGCAGTGTGGGTATGACTTGGGAAAAACTGTTTTTT. Amino acids: CASSVGMTWEKLFF.

This clonotype was recorded at least ten times. The rearrangement uses TRBV6-6 and TRBJ1-1; D may be TRBD1 (5 bases). V lost 7 bases to trimming and J lost 2 bases, with 17 bases between them. CDR3 size: 15 residues. From germline, CDR1 is MNHNY and CDR2 SVGAGI (reference sequence). CDR3 sequence: CASTGKGRKNTEAFF. The CDR3 nucleotides read TGTGCCAGCACCGGAAAGGGGAGGAAAAACACTGAAGCTTTCTTT.

There are many counts of this clonotype. J is TRBJ2-1 and V is TRBV3-1, with a possible D match to TRBD1 (6 bases). Germline CDR1 is LGHDT and CDR2 is YNNKEL (reference sequence). CDR3 length equals 14 residues. V lost 0 bases and J 5 bases, leaving 8 bases between the germline ends. As DNA, the CDR3 is TGTGCCAGCAGCCAAGAACAGGGTAACAATGAGCAGTTCTTC. It codes for CASSQEQGNNEQFF.

This clonotype has just a few counts. J is TRBJ2-5 and V is TRBV19; the D gene is possibly TRBD1 (6 bases). The germline V gene has CDR1 LNHDA and CDR2 SQIVND (reference sequence). Trimming stripped 5 bases from V and 5 bases from J, with 21 bases between. This CDR3 is built from 16 residues. CDR3 sequence: CASSSPQGSFGETQYF. CDR3 coding DNA: TGTGCCAGTAGTTCCCCACAGGGTAGTTTCGGGGAGACCCAGTACTTC.

The chain links TRBV20-1 to TRBJ1-2; D is perhaps TRBD1 (6 bases). The germline V gene encodes CDR1 DFQATT and CDR2 SNEGSKA (reference sequence). The CDR3 has 14 amino acids. V dropped 6 bases and J dropped 4 bases, with 18 bases sitting between them. The CDR3 loop reads CSAPWGRGGYGYTF. Written as DNA, the CDR3 is TGCAGTGCCCCCTGGGGCAGGGGAGGCTATGGCTACACCTTC.

At least ten counts were recorded for this clonotype. The rearrangement joins TRBV10-3 to TRBJ2-3, with 12 bases matching TRBD2. Germline V gives CDR1 ENHRY, CDR2 SYGVKD. V was clipped by 10 bases and J by 5 bases; unmatched bases: 13. The CDR3 is made up of 16 amino acids. CDR3 sequence: CATASTSGGPGDTQYF. The CDR3, as DNA: TGTGCCACCGCCTCGACTAGCGGGGGCCCGGGAGATACGCAGTATTTT.

This clonotype occurred many times. The chain links TRBV3-1 to TRBJ1-5; 9 nucleotides match TRBD1. V was pared by 1 base and J by 3 bases, with 4 bases of the junction left unmatched. Germline CDR1 is LGHDT and CDR2 is YNNKEL (reference sequence). The CDR3 has 16 residues. The CDR3 is CASSQADRGFNQPQHF. CDR3 nucleotide sequence: TGTGCCAGCAGCCAAGCGGACAGGGGATTCAATCAGCCCCAGCATTTT. Together with reference TRBV3-1 and TRBJ1-5, the CDR3 gives the full variable domain: DTAVSQTPKYLVTQMGNDKSIKCEQNLGHDTMYWYKQDSKKFLKIMFSYNNKELIINETVPNRFSPKSPDKAHLNLHINSLELGDSAVYFCASSQADRGFNQPQHFGDGTRLSIL.